Shown below are 27 T cell receptor beta chains from a single sample sequenced in a study of cytomegalovirus exposure and HLA in healthy donors (TCRdb year 2017). Libraries were made using the immunoSEQ multiplex PCR assay. For the multiplex PCR, a mixture combining 60 forward primers for TCR Vbeta segments and 13 reverse primers for TCR Jbeta segments was used. TCRdb limited this immuneACCESS table to in-frame rearrangements with V and J called. A share of clones is missing; checked studies link under half to unresolved V genes, and the rest is unexplained. In this sample the table shows about 130,000 clones, more than 75% of which occur a single time. 0.9% to 1.2% of the sample is held by the ten biggest clonotypes. Sequences were obtained from PBMCs. The receptors were sampled from a male donor in good health and CMV-seronegative.

This clone was detected only once. V gene TRBV11-2 combines with J gene TRBJ2-3; the match to TRBD2 covers 10 bases. The CDR3 has 17 amino acids. CDR1 is SGHAT, CDR2 FQNNGV, per germline. Germline trimming cut 0 bases from V and 2 bases from J; bases unmatched to any gene: 5. The CDR3 nucleotides are TGTGCCAGCAGCTTAGATTTCGGACTAGCGGCCACAGATACGCAGTATTTT. As protein: CASSLDFGLAATDTQYF.

The chain carries TRBV18 and TRBJ2-4; D is perhaps TRBD2 (5 bases). The CDR3 totals 16 residues. V gave up 3 bases and J gave up 0 bases, with 12 bases separating them. Germline V lookup: CDR1 KGHSH, CDR2 LQKENI. CDR3 nucleotides: TGTGCCAGCTCACCCCCGACGGGATTAGCCAAAAACATTCAGTACTTC. Translated, it gives CASSPPTGLAKNIQYF.

This clone showed up just a few times. CDR3 DNA: TGTGCCAGTAGTATTGGACAGCATAGGGATCAGCCCCAGCATTTT. This gives the protein CASSIGQHRDQPQHF. The chain employs TRBV19 and TRBJ1-5; tentatively, D is TRBD1 (6 bases). Germline assignment: CDR1 LNHDA and CDR2 SQIVND (reference sequence). The length of the CDR3 is 15 residues. The V and J ends lost 3 bases and 5 bases respectively, with 14 bases between them.

The rearrangement joins TRBV7-2 to TRBJ1-2; D possibly corresponds to TRBD1 (6 bases). The length of the CDR3 is 12 residues. Trimming left V 2 bases short and J 7 bases short, with 8 bases between. CDR1 is SGHTA, CDR2 FQGNSA, per germline. The CDR3 protein is CASSLYRVGYTF. For the CDR3, the DNA is TGTGCCAGCAGCTTATACAGGGTTGGCTACACCTTC.

This rearrangement joins TRBV6-5 to TRBJ1-5, with 8 bases lining up with TRBD1. This CDR3 is built from 14 residues. In germline, CDR1 is MNHEY, CDR2 SVGAGI. With 6 bases clipped from V and 5 bases from J, the junction kept 6 bases outside the gene matches. CDR3 DNA: TGTGCCAGCAGCAGGACAGGGTTTCATCAGCCCCAGCATTTT. Translating it yields CASSRTGFHQPQHF.

This clone has a handful of counts. The V call is TRBV6-6, the J call TRBJ2-2; the D is unclear. This CDR3 spans 13 amino acids. Germline V gives CDR1 MNHNY, CDR2 SVGAGI (reference sequence). Trimming removed 6 bases at V and 5 bases at J, with 10 bases between. This chain's CDR3 is CASRDTRTGELFF. DNA for the CDR3: TGTGCCAGCAGAGATACAAGAACCGGGGAGCTGTTTTTT.

The rearrangement joins TRBV27 to TRBJ2-3; D might be TRBD1 (6 bases). Between the trimmed V and J ends, which lost 6 bases and 1 base, there was a span of 11 bases. CDR3 length equals 14 residues. Germline V gene sequence: CDR1 MNHEY, CDR2 SMNVEV (reference sequence). The CDR3 region has the DNA TGTGCCAGCAGCCAAAGGACAGGCACAGATACGCAGTATTTT. Translating gives CASSQRTGTDTQYF.

The chain joins TRBV18 to TRBJ2-5; 10 nucleotides align to TRBD1. With V trimmed by 0 bases and J by 5 bases, 6 bases remained unmatched. The CDR3 contains 16 residues. The V gene's germline CDR1 is KGHSH and CDR2 LQKENI. CDR3 sequence (DNA): TGTGCCAGCTCACCACCGAGACAGGGGGCTTCGGAGACCCAGTACTTC. Its translation is CASSPPRQGASETQYF.

The V and J genes are TRBV27 and TRBJ2-7; 8 nucleotides line up with TRBD1. CDR1 and CDR2 from the germline V gene are MNHEY and SMNVEV (reference sequence). V gave up 1 base and J gave up 3 bases; unmatched junction bases: 5. The CDR3 is 15 amino acids. CDR3 sequence (DNA): TGTGCCAGCAGTTTATGGCCAGGGGGCAACTACGAGCAGTACTTC. This sequence encodes CASSLWPGGNYEQYF.

The J gene is TRBJ2-1, the V gene TRBV19, with 7 bases lining up with TRBD2. The trim removed 6 bases at V and 8 bases at J, leaving 16 bases unmatched. The CDR3 extends over 16 amino acids. Per germline, CDR1 LNHDA and CDR2 SQIVND (reference sequence). The CDR3, as DNA: TGTGCCAGTAGGAACACCCCCATTCCTACTAGCGATGAGCAGTTCTTC. It is translated as CASRNTPIPTSDEQFF.

This chain joins TRBV5-1 and TRBJ1-1; D is perhaps TRBD1 (6 bases). The germline CDR1 and CDR2 sequences are SGHRS and YFSETQ. The V end lost 0 bases, the J end lost 2 bases, and 8 bases lay between the germline ends. The CDR3 is made up of 14 amino acids. The chain's CDR3 is CASSLGTENTEAFF. In DNA form, the CDR3 reads TGCGCCAGCAGCTTGGGGACAGAAAACACTGAAGCTTTCTTT.

The J gene is TRBJ2-7, the V gene TRBV18, with D maybe TRBD2 (6 bases). Germline loops: CDR1 KGHSH, CDR2 LQKENI. This CDR3 contains 13 residues. V shed 2 bases and J shed 4 bases, with 9 bases lying between them. CDR3 region: CASSPSRGYEQYF. DNA of the CDR3: TGTGCCAGCTCACCATCGCGGGGTTACGAGCAGTACTTC.

V is TRBV20-1 and J is TRBJ1-1, with unresolved D. V was shortened by 6 bases and J by 2 bases, with 7 bases between the two germline ends. This CDR3 has 11 amino acids. Germline V lookup: CDR1 DFQATT, CDR2 SNEGSKA (reference sequence). The CDR3 sequence: CSAPLNTEAFF. The CDR3 DNA reads as TGCAGTGCCCCCCTTAACACTGAAGCTTTCTTT.

This clone appeared a single time. V usage is TRBV30 and J usage is TRBJ1-3, with TRBD1 matching 7 bases. The ends lost 0 bases at V and 0 bases at J; junction bases unmatched: 5. This CDR3 has 16 amino acids. Germline loops: CDR1 GTSNPN, CDR2 SVGIG (reference sequence). CDR3 in amino acids: CAWSVRQGLSGNTIYF. CDR3 DNA sequence: TGTGCCTGGAGTGTGCGACAGGGCCTCTCTGGAAACACCATATATTTT.

With respect to this clone: Other DNA sequences in this sample translate to the same CDR3. The V call is TRBV7-2, the J call TRBJ1-6; tentative D call: TRBD1 (6 bases). Between the trimmed V and J ends, which lost 5 bases and 8 bases, there was a span of 10 bases. This CDR3 has 13 residues. Looked up from germline, CDR1 is SGHTA and CDR2 is FQGNSA. In DNA form, the CDR3 reads TGTGCCAGCAGCACAGGGAATCATTCACCCCTCCACTTT. Protein sequence: CASSTGNHSPLHF.

The chain employs TRBV7-9 and TRBJ2-1; a possible D gene is TRBD2 (6 bases). Trimming removed 4 bases at V and 8 bases at J, with 12 bases between. The V gene's germline CDR1 is SEHNR and CDR2 FQNEAQ (reference sequence). There are 13 residues in the CDR3. CDR3 amino acids: CASSSNGGDEQFF. The CDR3 coding sequence is TGTGCCAGCAGCTCAAACGGGGGTGATGAGCAGTTCTTC.

The chain links TRBV11-3 to TRBJ2-7, with no clear D. Germline CDR1 SGHNT, CDR2 YENEEA. Trimming pared 0 bases from V and 0 bases from J, leaving 9 bases between. This CDR3 comprises 15 residues. Here the CDR3 reads CASSLDEERSYEQYF. The CDR3 DNA is TGTGCCAGCAGCTTAGATGAGGAGCGCTCCTACGAGCAGTACTTC.

V and J are TRBV7-2 and TRBJ2-2; 11 nucleotides match TRBD2. The V segment lost 1 base and the J segment 6 bases; nucleotides outside the gene matches: 1. Per the germline V gene, CDR1 is SGHTA and CDR2 is FQGNSA. The CDR3 loop spans 15 amino acids. The CDR3 bases are TGTGCCAGCAGCTTAGAACTAGCGGGGGCCGGGGAGCTGTTTTTT. It yields the protein CASSLELAGAGELFF.

This clone was counted only a few times. The chain couples TRBV4-3 to TRBJ2-3; 13 bases map to TRBD2. The trim removed 4 bases at V and 5 bases at J, leaving 6 bases unmatched. The CDR3 has 16 residues. Germline V lookup: CDR1 LGHNA, CDR2 YSLEER. The CDR3 reads CASSPTSGGAVDTQYF. CDR3 in DNA: TGCGCCAGCAGCCCTACTAGCGGGGGGGCGGTAGATACGCAGTATTTT.

V gene TRBV15 combines with J gene TRBJ1-2; 7 bases agree with TRBD1. With V trimmed by 7 bases and J by 1 base, 12 bases remained unmatched. Germline assignment: CDR1 LNHNV and CDR2 YYDKDF (reference sequence). CDR3 length equals 16 residues. This CDR3 is CATTPIGQEFNYGYTF. DNA for the CDR3: TGTGCCACCACCCCCATCGGACAGGAATTTAACTATGGCTACACCTTC.

This chain joins TRBV6-5 and TRBJ1-6, with 9 bases identical to TRBD1. The V gene end was trimmed by 6 bases and the J gene end by 7 bases; junction bases not matched to a gene: 4. The CDR3 has 14 amino acids. The germline CDR1 and CDR2 sequences are MNHEY and SVGAGI. The chain's CDR3 is CASSRTGDNSPLHF. CDR3 bases: TGTGCCAGCAGCAGGACAGGGGACAATTCACCCCTCCACTTT.

The chain carries TRBV7-8 and TRBJ2-2; the D gene is possibly TRBD2 (5 bases). Germline values: CDR1 SGHVS, CDR2 FQNEAQ. The CDR3 runs to 12 residues. The V end lost 6 bases, the J end lost 3 bases, and 5 bases lay between the germline ends. CDR3 loop: CASRRDTGELFF. CDR3 DNA sequence: TGTGCCAGCAGGCGGGACACCGGGGAGCTGTTTTTT.

Comments on this clone: The junction differs from germline at one of its ends, possibly a read error. The chain uses TRBV7-7 and TRBJ2-1, with 14 bases aligning to TRBD2. Germline CDR1 SSHAT, CDR2 FNYEAQ (reference sequence). The CDR3 runs 15 residues. CDR3 coding DNA: TGTGCTAGCAGTAAGGGACTAGCGGGAGAAAATGAGCAGTTCTTC. It is translated as CASSKGLAGENEQFF.

The rearrangement links TRBV5-6 to TRBJ2-5; 10 bases align to TRBD1. With V trimmed by 3 bases and J by 4 bases, 3 bases remained unmatched. This CDR3 is built from 14 residues. The V gene's germline CDR1 is SGHDT and CDR2 YYEEEE. CDR3 sequence (DNA): TGTGCCAGCAGCTGGGACAGGGGAACAGAGACCCAGTACTTC. Translated: CASSWDRGTETQYF.

The chain recombines TRBV4-1 with TRBJ1-1; D gene ambiguous. Trimming removed 4 bases at V and 1 base at J, with 7 bases between. CDR1 and CDR2 (germline): MGHRA, YSYEKL. The CDR3 runs to 13 residues. CDR3 sequence reads: CASSLRQNTEAFF. CDR3 DNA: TGCGCCAGCAGCCTCAGACAGAACACTGAAGCTTTCTTT.

V and J are TRBV7-9 and TRBJ1-1; possible D gene TRBD1, 5 bases. Germline V gives CDR1 SEHNR, CDR2 FQNEAQ (reference sequence). V was pared by 5 bases and J by 0 bases, with 13 bases between. The CDR3 is 15 residues long. Written as DNA, the CDR3 is TGTGCCAGCAGCGCAAGGGACTTCCTGAACACTGAAGCTTTCTTT. It translates to CASSARDFLNTEAFF.

This chain connects TRBV10-1 to TRBJ1-6; D possibly corresponds to TRBD1 (6 bases). Germline-derived CDR1 and CDR2 are WNHNN and SYGVQD (reference sequence). Trimming removed 3 bases from V and 8 bases from J, with 8 bases in between. This CDR3 region has 13 residues. CDR3 residues: CASSDRGDSPLHF. The CDR3 coding sequence is TGCGCCAGCAGTGACAGGGGTGATTCACCCCTCCACTTT.